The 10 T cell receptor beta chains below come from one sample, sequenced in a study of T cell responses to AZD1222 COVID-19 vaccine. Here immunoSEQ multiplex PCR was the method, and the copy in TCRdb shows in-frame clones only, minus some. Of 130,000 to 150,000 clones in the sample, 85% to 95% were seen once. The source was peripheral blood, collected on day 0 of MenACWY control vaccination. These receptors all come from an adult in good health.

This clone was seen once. CDR3 bases: TGTGCCAGCAGTGGGGGGACGCGCAATCAGCCCCAGCATTTT. Protein product: CASSGGTRNQPQHF. V gene TRBV6-4 combines with J gene TRBJ1-5; D perhaps matches TRBD1 (5 bases). In germline, CDR1 is MRHNA, CDR2 SNTAGT. V lost 4 bases and J lost 2, with 9 bases in between. The CDR3 sequence is 14 residues long.

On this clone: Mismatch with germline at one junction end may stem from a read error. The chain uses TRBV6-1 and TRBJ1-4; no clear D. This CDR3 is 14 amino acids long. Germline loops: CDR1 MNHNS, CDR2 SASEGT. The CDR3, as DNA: TGTGCCAGCATTGAATACGGGAAGGATGAAAAACTGTTTTTT. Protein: CASIEYGKDEKLFF.

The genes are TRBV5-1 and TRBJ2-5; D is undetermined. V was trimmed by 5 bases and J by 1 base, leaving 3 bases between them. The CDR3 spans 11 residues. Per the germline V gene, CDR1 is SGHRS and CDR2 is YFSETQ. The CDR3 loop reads CASRSQETQYF. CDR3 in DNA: TGCGCCAGCAGGTCCCAAGAGACCCAGTACTTC.

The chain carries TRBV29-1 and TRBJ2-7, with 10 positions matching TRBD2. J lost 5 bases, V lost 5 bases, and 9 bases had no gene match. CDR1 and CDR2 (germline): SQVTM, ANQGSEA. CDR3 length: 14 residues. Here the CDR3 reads CSVLPGLAHNEQYF. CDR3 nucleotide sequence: TGCAGCGTTCTCCCGGGACTAGCGCATAACGAGCAGTACTTC.

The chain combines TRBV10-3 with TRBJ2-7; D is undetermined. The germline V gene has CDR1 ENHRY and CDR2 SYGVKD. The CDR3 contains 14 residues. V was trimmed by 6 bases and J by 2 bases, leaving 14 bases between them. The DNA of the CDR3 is TGTGCCATCAGCCTTACCAGCGCCACCTACGAGCAGTACTTC. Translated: CAISLTSATYEQYF.

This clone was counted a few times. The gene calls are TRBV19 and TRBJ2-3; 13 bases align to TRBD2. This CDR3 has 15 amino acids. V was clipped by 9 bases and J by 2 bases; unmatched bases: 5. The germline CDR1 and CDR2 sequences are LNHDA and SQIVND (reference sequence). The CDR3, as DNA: TGTGCCAGCGCGGGACTAGCGGGACACACAGATACGCAGTATTTT. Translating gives CASAGLAGHTDTQYF. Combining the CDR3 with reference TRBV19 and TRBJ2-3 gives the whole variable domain DGGITQSPKYLFRKEGQNVTLSCEQNLNHDAMYWYRQDPGQGLRLIYYSQIVNDFQKGDIAEGYSVSREKKESFPLTVTSAQKNPTAFYLCASAGLAGHTDTQYFGPGTRLTVL.

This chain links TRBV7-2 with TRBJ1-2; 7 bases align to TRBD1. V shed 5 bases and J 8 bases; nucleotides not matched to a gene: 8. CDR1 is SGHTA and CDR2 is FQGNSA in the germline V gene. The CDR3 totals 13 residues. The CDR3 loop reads CASSPSTGKGYTF. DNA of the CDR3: TGTGCCAGCAGCCCGTCGACAGGGAAAGGCTACACCTTC.

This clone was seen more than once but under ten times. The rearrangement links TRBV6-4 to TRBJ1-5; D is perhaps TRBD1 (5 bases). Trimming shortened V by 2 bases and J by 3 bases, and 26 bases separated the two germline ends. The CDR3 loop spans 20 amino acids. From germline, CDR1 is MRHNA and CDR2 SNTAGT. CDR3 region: CASSDILLEGDPFSNQPQHF. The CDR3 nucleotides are TGTGCCAGCAGTGACATCCTGCTTGAAGGGGACCCCTTTTCCAATCAGCCCCAGCATTTT.

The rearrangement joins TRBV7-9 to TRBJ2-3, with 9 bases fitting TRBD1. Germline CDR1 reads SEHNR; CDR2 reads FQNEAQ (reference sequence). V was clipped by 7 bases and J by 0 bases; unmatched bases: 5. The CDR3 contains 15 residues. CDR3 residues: CASTDRGSSTDTQYF. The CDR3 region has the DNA TGTGCCAGCACCGACAGGGGGTCTAGCACAGATACGCAGTATTTT.

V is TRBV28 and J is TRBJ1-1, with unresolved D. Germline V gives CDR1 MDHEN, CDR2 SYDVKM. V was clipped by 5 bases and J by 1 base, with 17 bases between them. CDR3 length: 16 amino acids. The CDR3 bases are TGTGCCAGCAGTCTAGTCCCCCTTGCAGGGAACACTGAAGCTTTCTTT. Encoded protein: CASSLVPLAGNTEAFF.